This T cell receptor beta chain was documented in a study of cytomegalovirus exposure and HLA in healthy donors. The CDR3 has 16 residues. Unmatched junction bases numbered 8, after V lost 4 bases and J lost 8 bases. Per the germline V gene, CDR1 is MGHDK and CDR2 is SYGVNS. Researchers ran the PCR with 60 Vbeta and 13 Jbeta primers. Assay used: immunoSEQ multiplex PCR; TCRdb lists only in-frame clones, some missing. The data show roughly 150,000 clones, 65% to 70% seen once. This clonotype originated in a man aged 30-40 years in good health and CMV-seropositive. Sequenced: PBMCs. The V call is TRBV25-1, the J call TRBJ2-1; 13 bases agree with TRBD2. Written as DNA, the CDR3 is TGTGCCAGCAGTGGTCCACTAGCGGGAGGGAACGATGAGCAGTTCTTC. Translation gives CASSGPLAGGNDEQFF.